This T cell receptor beta chain was recovered during a study of OX40 agonist ivuxolimab in advanced cancers. Profiling relied on immunoSEQ multiplex PCR, and the TCRdb table lists in-frame clones only, not all of them. This table has over 70,000 clones, roughly 89% appearing once. Per the germline V gene, CDR1 is SQVTM and CDR2 is ANQGSEA. This CDR3 contains 14 residues. V was cut by 1 base and J by 0 bases, with 9 bases left in between. This TCR derives from an adult with an advanced solid tumor such as melanoma, head and neck, liver or kidney cancer. This chain links TRBV29-1 with TRBJ1-1; D is uncertain. The sequenced sample was CD4+ or CD8+ T cells sorted from blood, obtained in a trial of the OX40 agonist ivuxolimab. This CDR3 is CSVEVSTMNTEAFF. In DNA form, the CDR3 reads TGCAGCGTTGAAGTATCAACAATGAACACTGAAGCTTTCTTT.